This record concerns one T cell receptor (beta chain) sequence. What this receptor recognizes is not known. No base qualities exist here, and no much larger clone lies one base off it. V is shortened by 4 bases, J by 0 bases, and the region joining them spans 13 bases. CDR3 length: 16 amino acids, cysteine to phenylalanine. CDR3 DNA only is kept here, 48 bases in frame from base 1. CDR1 SGHDN and CDR2 FVKESK are derived from the germline V gene. The data are from a study of blood T cell repertoires in COVID-19 (dated by TCRdb to the early 2020s). Some background on the complete study: Collaborator samples came from the United States, Italy and Spain and covered acute and convalescent phases of COVID-19. Where available, HLA class I and class II types were taken from metadata supplied by the sample provider and were not determined by assay-based typing. Sample metadata almost always included a de-identified subject ID, COVID-19 status, age in years and sex. The samples were drawn from the first 160 participants of the ongoing ImmuneRACE study and from 1,254 subjects provided by 6 global collaborators. The dataset comprised deeply sampled blood TCRbeta repertoires from subjects exposed to, actively infected with, or recovered from COVID-19. The prospective study material was composed of cDNA or gDNA derived from T cells, B-cell-depleted T cells, or PBMCs. The repertoires were made available in a free public database intended to serve as a resource for research on the immune response to SARS-CoV-2.

The immunoSEQ Assay, a bias-controlled multiplex PCR, was used to amplify TCRbeta CDR3 regions from genomic DNA. The original pipeline was this. Nucleated cell counts per sample were estimated from amplification of reference gene primers within the assay. To quantify the absolute abundance of each unique TCRbeta CDR3 rearrangement, sequence reads were collapsed and filtered. Productive Simpson clonality was computed per sample as the square root of Simpson's diversity index over productive rearrangements. TCRdb holds this immuneACCESS table with in-frame rearrangements only. Some clones are missing; in checked studies, unresolved V genes explain under half, and the rest has no known cause. V, J and clone size are those of that table, while D and trimming were read from the DNA. The sample table contains about 95,000 clones; only one count was recorded for 75% to 85% of them. The ten largest clones represent around 4.8% of the sample.

At one collaborating source in Seattle, patients were enrolled during active infection and were followed longitudinally through the course of disease. Each collaborating institution followed its own protocols to collect whole blood in K2EDTA tubes. Collaborator samples were shipped for TCRbeta analysis as frozen whole blood, isolated PBMCs, or DNA extracted from either sample type. Broader findings and caveats from the paper: How much clinical and demographic metadata was included differed by source and by participant, and the metadata was provided uncurated.

The chain employs TRBV14 and TRBJ1-3; TRBD1 might be the D gene, on 5 matching bases. Sequenced sample: peripheral blood. The source of this sequence is an elderly man with COVID-19, enrolled during active disease. CDR3 reads: CASSPWGRGSGNTIYF. In nucleotide form, the sequence is TGTGCCAGCAGCCCCTGGGGTAGGGGCTCTGGAAACACCATATATTTT.